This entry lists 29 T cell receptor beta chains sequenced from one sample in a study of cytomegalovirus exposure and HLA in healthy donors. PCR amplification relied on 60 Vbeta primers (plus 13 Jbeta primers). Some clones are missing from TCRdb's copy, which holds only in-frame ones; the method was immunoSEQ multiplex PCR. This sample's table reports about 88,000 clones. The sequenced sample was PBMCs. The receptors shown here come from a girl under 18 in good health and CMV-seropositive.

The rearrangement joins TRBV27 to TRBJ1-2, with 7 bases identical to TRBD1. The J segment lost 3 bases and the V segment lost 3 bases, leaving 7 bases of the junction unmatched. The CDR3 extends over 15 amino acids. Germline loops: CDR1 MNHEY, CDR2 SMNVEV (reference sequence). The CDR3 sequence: CASSFRDRGYYGYTF. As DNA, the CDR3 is TGTGCCAGCAGTTTCCGGGACAGAGGATACTATGGCTACACCTTC.

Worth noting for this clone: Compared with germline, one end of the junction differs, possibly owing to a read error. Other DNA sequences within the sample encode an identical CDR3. The CDR3 DNA sequence: TGTGCCTGGAGATACAGGGGAGCAGATTCACCCCTACACTTT. Protein sequence: CAWRYRGADSPLHF. The chain uses TRBV30 and TRBJ1-6; 7 bases fit TRBD1. Per the germline V gene, CDR1 is GTSNPN and CDR2 is SVGIG (reference sequence). This CDR3 is 14 amino acids long.

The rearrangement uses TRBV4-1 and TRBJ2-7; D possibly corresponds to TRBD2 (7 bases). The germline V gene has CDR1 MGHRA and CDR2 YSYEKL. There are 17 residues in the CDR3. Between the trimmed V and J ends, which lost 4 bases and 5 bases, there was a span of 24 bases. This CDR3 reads CASSPSGGALIGHEQYV. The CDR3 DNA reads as TGCGCCAGCAGCCCCTCTGGGGGGGCCCTAATCGGCCACGAGCAGTACGTC.

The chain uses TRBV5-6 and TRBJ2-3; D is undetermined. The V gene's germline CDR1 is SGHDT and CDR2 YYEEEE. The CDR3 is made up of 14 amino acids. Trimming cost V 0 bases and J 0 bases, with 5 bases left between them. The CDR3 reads CASSLGTSTDTQYF. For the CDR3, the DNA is TGTGCCAGCAGCTTGGGAACTAGCACAGATACGCAGTATTTT.

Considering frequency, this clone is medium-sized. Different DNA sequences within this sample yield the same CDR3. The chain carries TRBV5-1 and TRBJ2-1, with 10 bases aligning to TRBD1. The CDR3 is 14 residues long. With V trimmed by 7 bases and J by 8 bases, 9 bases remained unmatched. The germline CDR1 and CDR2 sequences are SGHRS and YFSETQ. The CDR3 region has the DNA TGCGCCAGCTCTCCGGGACAGGGGCTCGATGAGCAGTTCTTC. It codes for CASSPGQGLDEQFF. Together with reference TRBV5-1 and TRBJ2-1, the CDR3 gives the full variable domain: KAGVTQTPRYLIKTRGQQVTLSCSPISGHRSVSWYQQTPGQGLQFLFEYFSETQRNKGNFPGRFSGRQFSNSRSEMNVSTLELGDSALYLCASSPGQGLDEQFFGPGTRLTVL.

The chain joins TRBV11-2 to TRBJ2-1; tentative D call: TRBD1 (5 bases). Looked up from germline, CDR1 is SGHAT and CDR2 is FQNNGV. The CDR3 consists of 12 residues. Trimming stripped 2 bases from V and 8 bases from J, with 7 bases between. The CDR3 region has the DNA TGTGCCAGCAGCTTACAGGGCTATGAGCAGTTCTTC. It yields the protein CASSLQGYEQFF.

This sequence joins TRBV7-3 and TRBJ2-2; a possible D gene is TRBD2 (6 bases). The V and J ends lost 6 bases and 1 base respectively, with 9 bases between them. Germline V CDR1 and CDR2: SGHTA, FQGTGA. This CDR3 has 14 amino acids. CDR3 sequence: CASSHGGNTGELFF. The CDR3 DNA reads TGTGCCAGCAGTCACGGGGGGAACACCGGGGAGCTGTTTTTT.

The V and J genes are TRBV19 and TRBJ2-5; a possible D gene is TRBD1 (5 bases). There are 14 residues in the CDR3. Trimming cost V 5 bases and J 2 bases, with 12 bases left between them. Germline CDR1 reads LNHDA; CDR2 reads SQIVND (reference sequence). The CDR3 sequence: CASSEQAIQETQYF. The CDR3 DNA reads TGTGCCAGTAGTGAACAGGCAATACAAGAGACCCAGTACTTC.

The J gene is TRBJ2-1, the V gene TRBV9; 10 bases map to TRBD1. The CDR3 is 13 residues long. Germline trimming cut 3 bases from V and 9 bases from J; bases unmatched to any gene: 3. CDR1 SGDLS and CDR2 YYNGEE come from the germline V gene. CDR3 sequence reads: CASSEGQGSEQFF. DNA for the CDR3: TGTGCCAGCAGCGAGGGACAGGGGAGTGAGCAGTTCTTC.

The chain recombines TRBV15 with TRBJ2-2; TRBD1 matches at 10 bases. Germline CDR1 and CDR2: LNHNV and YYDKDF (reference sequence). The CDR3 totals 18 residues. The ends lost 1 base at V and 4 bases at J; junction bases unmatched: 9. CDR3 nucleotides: TGTGCCACCAGCAGAGGAGGGGGACAGGGGCTGGGCACCGGGGAGCTGTTTTTT. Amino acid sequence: CATSRGGGQGLGTGELFF.

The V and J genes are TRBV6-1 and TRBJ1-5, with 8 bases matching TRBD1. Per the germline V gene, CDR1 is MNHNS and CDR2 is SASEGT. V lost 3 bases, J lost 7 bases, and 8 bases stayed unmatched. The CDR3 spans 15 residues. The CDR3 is CASSDGQGPGQPQHF. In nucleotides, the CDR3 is TGTGCCAGCAGTGACGGACAGGGACCGGGACAGCCCCAGCATTTT.

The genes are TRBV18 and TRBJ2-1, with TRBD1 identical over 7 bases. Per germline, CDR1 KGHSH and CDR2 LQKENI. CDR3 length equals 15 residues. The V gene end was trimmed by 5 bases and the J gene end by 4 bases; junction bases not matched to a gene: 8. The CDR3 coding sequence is TGTGCCAGCTCATCCGGGACAGATATTTACAATGAGCAGTTCTTC. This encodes CASSSGTDIYNEQFF.

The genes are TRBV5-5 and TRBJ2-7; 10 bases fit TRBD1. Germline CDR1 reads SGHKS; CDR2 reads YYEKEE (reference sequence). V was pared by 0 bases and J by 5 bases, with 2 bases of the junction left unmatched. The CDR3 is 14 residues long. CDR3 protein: CASSLEGTGDEQYV. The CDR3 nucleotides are TGTGCCAGCAGCTTGGAGGGGACAGGGGACGAGCAGTACGTC.

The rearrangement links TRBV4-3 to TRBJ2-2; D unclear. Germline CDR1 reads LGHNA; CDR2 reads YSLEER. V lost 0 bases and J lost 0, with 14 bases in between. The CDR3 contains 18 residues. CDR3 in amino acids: CASSQDIRKHSNTGELFF. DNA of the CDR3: TGCGCCAGCAGCCAAGATATTAGAAAGCACTCGAACACCGGGGAGCTGTTTTTT.

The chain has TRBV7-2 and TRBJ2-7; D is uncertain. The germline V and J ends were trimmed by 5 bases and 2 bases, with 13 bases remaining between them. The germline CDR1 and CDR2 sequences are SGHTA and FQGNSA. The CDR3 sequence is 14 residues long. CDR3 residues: CASSPPRPPYEQYF. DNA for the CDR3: TGTGCCAGCAGCCCCCCCAGGCCCCCCTACGAGCAGTACTTC.

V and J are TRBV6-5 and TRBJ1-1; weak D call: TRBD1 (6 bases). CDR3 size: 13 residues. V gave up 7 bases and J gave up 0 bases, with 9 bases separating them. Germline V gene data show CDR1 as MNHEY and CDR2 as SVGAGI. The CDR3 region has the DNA TGTGCCAGCAAGCAGGGGATGAACACTGAAGCTTTCTTT. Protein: CASKQGMNTEAFF.

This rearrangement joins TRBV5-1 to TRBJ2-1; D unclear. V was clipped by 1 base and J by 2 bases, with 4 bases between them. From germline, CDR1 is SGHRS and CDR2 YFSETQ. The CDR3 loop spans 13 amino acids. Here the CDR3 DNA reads TGCGCCAGCAGCTTGACTCCCTACAATGAGCAGTTCTTC. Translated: CASSLTPYNEQFF. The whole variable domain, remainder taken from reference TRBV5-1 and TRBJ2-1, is KAGVTQTPRYLIKTRGQQVTLSCSPISGHRSVSWYQQTPGQGLQFLFEYFSETQRNKGNFPGRFSGRQFSNSRSEMNVSTLELGDSALYLCASSLTPYNEQFFGPGTRLTVL.

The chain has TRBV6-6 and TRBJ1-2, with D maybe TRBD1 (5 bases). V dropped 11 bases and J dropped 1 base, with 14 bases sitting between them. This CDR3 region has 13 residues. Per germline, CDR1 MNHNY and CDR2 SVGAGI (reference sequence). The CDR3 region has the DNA TGTGCCGCGTCGGGGGTCAATAACTATGGCTACACCTTC. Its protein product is CAASGVNNYGYTF.

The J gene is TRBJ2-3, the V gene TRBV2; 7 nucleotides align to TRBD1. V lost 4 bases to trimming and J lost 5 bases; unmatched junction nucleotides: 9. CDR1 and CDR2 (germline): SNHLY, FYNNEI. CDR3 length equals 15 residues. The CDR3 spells CASSGSGGRLDTQYF. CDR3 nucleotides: TGTGCCAGCAGTGGGTCAGGGGGAAGATTAGATACGCAGTATTTT.

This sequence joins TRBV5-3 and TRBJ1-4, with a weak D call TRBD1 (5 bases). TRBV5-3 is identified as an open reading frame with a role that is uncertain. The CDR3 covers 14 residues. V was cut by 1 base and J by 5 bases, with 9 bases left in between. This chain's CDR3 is CARSLWGRNEKLFF. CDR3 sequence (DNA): TGTGCCAGAAGCTTGTGGGGGAGGAATGAAAAACTGTTTTTT.

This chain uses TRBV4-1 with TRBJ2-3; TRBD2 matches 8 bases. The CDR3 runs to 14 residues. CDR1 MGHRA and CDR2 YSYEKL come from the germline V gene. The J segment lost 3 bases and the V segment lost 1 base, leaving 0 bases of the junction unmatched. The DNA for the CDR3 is TGCGCCAGCAGCCAAGCTAGCGGGACAGATACGCAGTATTTT. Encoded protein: CASSQASGTDTQYF.

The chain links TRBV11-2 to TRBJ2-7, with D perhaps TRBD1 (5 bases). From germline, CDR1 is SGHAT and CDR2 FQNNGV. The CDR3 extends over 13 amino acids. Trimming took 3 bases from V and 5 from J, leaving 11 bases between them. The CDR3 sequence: CASSFGKGNEQYF. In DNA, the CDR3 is TGTGCCAGCAGCTTCGGAAAGGGGAACGAGCAGTACTTC.

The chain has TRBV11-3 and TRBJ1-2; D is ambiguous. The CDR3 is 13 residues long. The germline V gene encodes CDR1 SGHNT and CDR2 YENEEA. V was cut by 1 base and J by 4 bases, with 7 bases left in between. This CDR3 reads CASSLGSIYGYTF. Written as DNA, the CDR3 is TGTGCCAGCAGCTTAGGCAGTATCTATGGCTACACCTTC.

CDR3 residues: CASSGTNSGNTIYF. As DNA, the CDR3 is TGTGCCAGCAGCGGGACAAACTCTGGAAACACCATATATTTT. The V and J genes are TRBV9 and TRBJ1-3, with D possibly TRBD1 on 5 matching bases. The CDR3 runs to 14 residues. CDR1 is SGDLS and CDR2 is YYNGEE in the germline V gene. V was trimmed by 3 bases and J by 0 bases, leaving 7 bases between them.

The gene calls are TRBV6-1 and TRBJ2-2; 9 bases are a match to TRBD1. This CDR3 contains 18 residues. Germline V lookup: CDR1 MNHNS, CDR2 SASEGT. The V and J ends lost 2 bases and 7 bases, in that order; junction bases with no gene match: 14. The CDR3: CASSEFKIGQGNYGELFF. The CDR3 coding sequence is TGTGCCAGCAGTGAATTTAAGATCGGACAGGGGAATTACGGGGAGCTGTTTTTT.

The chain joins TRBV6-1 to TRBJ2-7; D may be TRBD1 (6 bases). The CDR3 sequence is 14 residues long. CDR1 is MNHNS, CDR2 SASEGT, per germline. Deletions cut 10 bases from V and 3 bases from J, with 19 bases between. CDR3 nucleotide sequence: TGTGCCATCGCCACAGGGTGGAGTTTCTACGAGCAGTACGTC. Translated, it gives CAIATGWSFYEQYV.

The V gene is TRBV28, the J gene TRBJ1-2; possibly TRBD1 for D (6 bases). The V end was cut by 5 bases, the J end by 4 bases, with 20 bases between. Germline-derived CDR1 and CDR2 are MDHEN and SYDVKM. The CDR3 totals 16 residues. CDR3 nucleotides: TGTGCCAGCAGTACTCCCACTTGGGGGCGGACCTATGGCTACACCTTC. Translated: CASSTPTWGRTYGYTF.

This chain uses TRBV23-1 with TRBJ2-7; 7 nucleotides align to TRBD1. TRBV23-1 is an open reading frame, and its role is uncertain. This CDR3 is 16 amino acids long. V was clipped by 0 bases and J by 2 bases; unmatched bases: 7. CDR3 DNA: TGCGCCAGCAGTCAATCTTGCCGGACAGGTCCCTACGAGCAGTACGTC. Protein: CASSQSCRTGPYEQYV.

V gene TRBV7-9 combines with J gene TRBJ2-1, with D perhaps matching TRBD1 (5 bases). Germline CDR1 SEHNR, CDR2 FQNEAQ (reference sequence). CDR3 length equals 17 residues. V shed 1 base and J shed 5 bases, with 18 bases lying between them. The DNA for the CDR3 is TGTGCCAGCAGCTTAGACAGGTTGTCCGAATGGGACAATGAGCAGTTCTTC. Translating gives CASSLDRLSEWDNEQFF.